This entry features one TCR gamma chain sequence. Antigen: not known. Sequences come from RNA converted to cDNA by reverse transcription. Pooled V-gene forward primers with one constant-region reverse primer generated the CDR3 amplicons by multiplex PCR. TCRdb reprocessed the multiplex PCR reads through CATT. The sample records about 36,000 gamma-chain clones, 20% being singletons. After alphabeta T cell depletion, CD3+ Vdelta1+ Vdelta2- thymocytes were sorted. Purity of the sorted Vdelta1+ thymocytes ranged from about 97% to 99.6%. Germline V gene lookup returns CDR1 GITISATS and CDR2 ISYDGTV (reference sequence). This CDR3 is built from 15 residues. V lost 4 bases and J lost 2; bases outside the gene matches: 7. The entry originates in a study of Vδ1+ human thymocytes. Points from the study as a whole: Thymic TRG and TRD repertoires appeared highly polyclonal. Unexpected Vdelta2 sequences could cause misinterpretation of bulk repertoire data. Despite high sort purity, roughly 20% of thymic T cell receptor delta sequences were Vdelta2.

The clonotype comes from a girl in the first two years of life who had congenital heart surgery. The gene calls are TRGV9 and TRGJP2. What was sequenced was Vdelta1+ gamma-delta thymocytes from the thymus. Subset defined: FACS-sorted CD3+ TCRalphabeta- TCRVdelta1+ TCRVdelta2- thymocytes. Here the CDR3 reads CALWDRLSSDWIKTF. CDR3 nucleotide sequence: TGTGCCTTGTGGGACCGCCTCAGTAGTGATTGGATCAAGACGTTT.